This TCR beta chain was found in a study of chemoradiotherapy in HPV16-positive cancers. Looking at the study overall: Two HPV16-positive patients' cells yielded candidate HPV-specific clones and common motifs.

Study results and limitations: Functional assays defining HPV-specific T cells used only two HPV16-positive patients. Candidate HPV-specific clones and E7-related TCR motifs grew in tumor during treatment.

Generated by immunoSEQ multiplex PCR, the TCRdb table keeps only in-frame clones and is missing some. The table has about 34,000 clones, about nine tenths seen once. Repeated repertoire sampling spanned the course of chemoradiotherapy. V lost 0 bases and J 6 bases, leaving 15 bases between the germline ends. The CDR3 loop spans 16 amino acids. Germline V lookup: CDR1 KGHSH, CDR2 LQKENI. Points on this clone: Its target is unknown.

The TCR originated in a human donor with HPV-associated anogenital cancer. The rearrangement links TRBV18 to TRBJ2-1; possible D gene TRBD2, 6 bases. The sample in question was blood, obtained from a patient who underwent chemoradiotherapy. CDR3 protein: CASSPPWQEGLNEQFF. The CDR3 region has the DNA TGTGCCAGCTCACCACCGTGGCAGGAGGGGCTCAATGAGCAGTTCTTC.